The 18 T cell receptor beta chains in this list originate from one sample, sequenced in a study of blood T cell repertoires in COVID-19. Sequenced by immunoSEQ multiplex PCR; TCRdb stores in-frame clones only, minus some. The sample includes about 130,000 clones, around 87% of them seen just once. The sequenced sample consisted of peripheral blood. These receptor sequences come from an older woman with acute or convalescent COVID-19.

The rearrangement links TRBV7-9 to TRBJ1-3, with 7 bases aligning to TRBD1. Germline V lookup: CDR1 SEHNR, CDR2 FQNEAQ (reference sequence). This CDR3 comprises 16 residues. V lost 1 base to trimming and J lost 6 bases; unmatched junction nucleotides: 9. CDR3 residues: CASSLVLRDSLNTIYF. CDR3 in DNA: TGTGCCAGCAGCTTAGTACTCCGGGACAGCTTAAACACCATATATTTT. The full variable domain, its missing parts supplied by reference TRBV7-9 and TRBJ1-3, is DTGVSQNPRHKITKRGQNVTFRCDPISEHNRLYWYRQTLGQGPEFLTYFQNEAQLEKSRLLSDRFSAERPKGSFSTLEIQRTEQGDSAMYLCASSLVLRDSLNTIYFGEGSWLTVV.

The CDR3 DNA sequence: TGTGCCAGCAGCCGCTATACAGGGGTAGGGTGGACAGATACGCAGTATTTT. Translated: CASSRYTGVGWTDTQYF. The genes are TRBV7-9 and TRBJ2-3; 7 bases agree with TRBD1. This CDR3 has 17 amino acids. CDR1 is SEHNR, CDR2 FQNEAQ, per germline (reference sequence). The V and J ends lost 5 bases and 3 bases, in that order; junction bases with no gene match: 14.

V is TRBV4-1 and J is TRBJ1-5; the match to TRBD1 covers 10 bases. The J segment lost 7 bases and the V segment lost 0 bases, leaving 6 bases of the junction unmatched. Per the germline V gene, CDR1 is MGHRA and CDR2 is YSYEKL. This CDR3 spans 16 amino acids. The CDR3 here is CASSQDWGTGAQPQHF. Here the CDR3 DNA reads TGCGCCAGCAGCCAAGATTGGGGGACAGGGGCACAGCCCCAGCATTTT.

The chain employs TRBV3-1 (or the pseudogene TRBV3-2) and TRBJ2-5; a weak D match, TRBD1 (5 bases). Trimming pared 3 bases from V and 9 bases from J, leaving 14 bases between. The CDR3 loop spans 13 amino acids. Germline V gene sequence: CDR1 LGHDT, CDR2 YNNKEL (reference sequence). Here the CDR3 DNA reads TGTGCCAGCAGCCATGGGTCGCTAGGGGCCCAGTACTTC. This gives the protein CASSHGSLGAQYF.

This sequence joins TRBV5-4 and TRBJ2-3; TRBD2 is a possible D gene (5 bases). The CDR3 has 15 residues. Germline CDR1 and CDR2: SGHNT and YYREEE (reference sequence). V was pared by 4 bases and J by 2 bases, with 14 bases between. As DNA, the CDR3 is TGTGCCAGCAGCGCGGGTGGGCGTTCCACAGATACGCAGTATTTT. Protein sequence: CASSAGGRSTDTQYF.

The chain recombines TRBV6-1 with TRBJ1-1, with a tentative D call TRBD1 (5 bases). The CDR3 has 13 residues. Deletions cut 1 base from V and 7 bases from J, with 10 bases between. Germline V gene lookup returns CDR1 MNHNS and CDR2 SASEGT. CDR3 nucleotides: TGTGCCAGCAGTGAAGGGCGGGGGGTTGAAGCTTTCTTT. Translated, it gives CASSEGRGVEAFF.

The chain combines TRBV12-3 or TRBV12-4 with TRBJ1-2, with TRBD1 as a possible D gene (5 bases). The CDR3 is made up of 13 amino acids. Trimming removed 6 bases from V and 7 bases from J, with 15 bases in between. In DNA, the CDR3 is TGTGCCAGCAGGTCGGGACTTTCGCCTGGCTACACCTTC. The encoded protein is CASRSGLSPGYTF.

This chain joins TRBV7-2 and TRBJ2-7, with TRBD1 matching over 10 bases. Germline V gene lookup returns CDR1 SGHTA and CDR2 FQGNSA. J was trimmed by 5 bases and V by 4 bases; bases with no gene match: 11. The CDR3 is 16 residues long. Written as DNA, the CDR3 is TGTGCCAGCAGCTCCTTTCAAGGGACAGGGGACAACGAGCAGTACTTC. Its protein is CASSSFQGTGDNEQYF.

Written as DNA, the CDR3 is TGTGCCAGTAGTCTTGGACAGGGGACATTCCTCTATGGCTACACCTTC. This gives the protein CASSLGQGTFLYGYTF. V gene TRBV19 combines with J gene TRBJ1-2; 9 bases agree with TRBD1. J lost 4 bases, V lost 5 bases, and 11 bases had no gene match. The CDR3 is 16 residues long. Germline loops: CDR1 LNHDA, CDR2 SQIVND (reference sequence).

This sequence joins TRBV24-1 and TRBJ1-5; D perhaps matches TRBD1 (6 bases). The CDR3 extends over 14 amino acids. Looked up from germline, CDR1 is KGHDR and CDR2 is SFDVKD. Trimming removed 0 bases at V and 4 bases at J, with 6 bases between. As DNA, the CDR3 is TGTGCCACCAGTGATTTGGGGACAAATCAGCCCCAGCATTTT. Translation: CATSDLGTNQPQHF.

This chain connects TRBV6-1 to TRBJ2-1, with a possible D match to TRBD2 (5 bases). The ends were cut back, 2 bases at V and 15 bases at J, with 20 bases in the middle. CDR1 and CDR2 from the germline V gene are MNHNS and SASEGT. This CDR3 has 14 residues. The DNA for the CDR3 is TGTGCCAGCAGTGAAATTCAGGAGGCGCCCAAGGGGTTCTTC. This translates into CASSEIQEAPKGFF.

V is TRBV3-1 (or the pseudogene TRBV3-2) and J is TRBJ1-6, with unresolved D. Germline lookup yields CDR1 LGHDT and CDR2 YNNKEL (reference sequence). V lost 1 base and J lost 14, with 18 bases in between. The CDR3 contains 15 residues. CDR3 nucleotide sequence: TGTGCCAGCAGCCAAGCATCGGTCGTAGGCGGGGCCCTCCACTTT. As protein: CASSQASVVGGALHF.

The chain uses TRBV2 and TRBJ2-5, with D tentatively TRBD1 (5 bases). Trimming removed 8 bases from V and 4 bases from J, with 11 bases in between. Germline V gives CDR1 SNHLY, CDR2 FYNNEI. The CDR3 contains 12 residues. For the CDR3, the DNA is TGTGCCAGCGCAGGACAATCAGAGACCCAGTACTTC. This codes for CASAGQSETQYF.

This clone occurred once. The chain uses TRBV19 and TRBJ2-1; TRBD1 matches 9 bases. V shed 7 bases and J 2 bases; nucleotides not matched to a gene: 3. Per germline, CDR1 LNHDA and CDR2 SQIVND (reference sequence). This CDR3 has 14 amino acids. The CDR3 bases are TGTGCCAGTATAGGACAGGGGACCTACAATGAGCAGTTCTTC. It translates to CASIGQGTYNEQFF.

The chain recombines TRBV29-1 with TRBJ1-4; 10 bases match TRBD1. After removal of 7 bases from V and 4 bases from J, the junction contained 21 bases not matched to a gene. Germline assignment: CDR1 SQVTM and CDR2 ANQGSEA. This CDR3 region has 19 residues. The CDR3 coding sequence is TGCAGCGGCGAAAGACCGGGACAGGGGAGGAGGGACTGTAATGAAAAACTGTTTTTT. Protein sequence: CSGERPGQGRRDCNEKLFF. Full variable domain (rest looked up from reference TRBV29-1 and TRBJ1-4): SAVISQKPSRDICQRGTSLTIQCQVDSQVTMMFWYRQQPGQSLTLIATANQGSEATYESGFVIDKFPISRPNLTFSTLTVSNMSPEDSSIYLCSGERPGQGRRDCNEKLFFGSGTQLSVL.

The genes are TRBV6-2 or TRBV6-3 and TRBJ1-5; no clear D. The V end was cut by 2 bases, the J end by 3 bases, with 20 bases between. Germline V CDR1 and CDR2: MNHEY, SVGEGT. CDR3 length: 18 residues. The CDR3 is CASSYTPHVLGYNQPQHF. CDR3 in DNA: TGTGCCAGCAGTTACACACCACACGTTTTGGGCTACAATCAGCCCCAGCATTTT.

V gene TRBV27 combines with J gene TRBJ1-2; TRBD1 agrees at 7 bases. CDR1 is MNHEY and CDR2 is SMNVEV in the germline V gene (reference sequence). V shed 5 bases, J shed 3 bases, and the junction held 9 bases outside the gene matches. The CDR3 spans 15 residues. In DNA form, the CDR3 reads TGTGCCAGCAGTCAGAAGACAGGGTTTGACTATGGCTACACCTTC. Amino acid sequence: CASSQKTGFDYGYTF.

The chain couples TRBV2 to TRBJ1-1; a weak D match, TRBD1 (6 bases). Germline CDR1 SNHLY, CDR2 FYNNEI. CDR3 length: 13 amino acids. Trimming removed 6 bases from V and 4 bases from J, with 12 bases in between. The CDR3 DNA reads TGTGCCAGCAGCTCAGGGGAGGGCACTGAAGCTTTCTTT. It specifies CASSSGEGTEAFF.